This T cell receptor beta chain was identified in a study of blood T cell repertoires in COVID-19. Original handling: Scientists estimated how many nucleated cells there were by amplifying reference gene primers. The table came from immunoSEQ multiplex PCR; TCRdb's copy has only in-frame clones and leaves some out. Clone size and the V and J calls come from that table; the DNA yielded D and trimming. Of hundreds of thousands of clones in the sample, roughly 90% were seen once. The CDR3 is 16 amino acids. Germline CDR1 and CDR2: LNHDA and SQIVND (reference sequence). The junction had 9 bases not matched to a gene; V was cut back by 3 bases and J by 5 bases.

The sequencing input was peripheral blood. This chain connects TRBV19 to TRBJ2-2; 7 nucleotides agree with TRBD2. This receptor was obtained from a woman in her twenties or thirties with active or convalescent COVID-19. The CDR3 is CASSIQGGRRTGELFF. The DNA for the CDR3 is TGTGCCAGTAGTATCCAGGGCGGGAGACGAACCGGGGAGCTGTTTTTT.